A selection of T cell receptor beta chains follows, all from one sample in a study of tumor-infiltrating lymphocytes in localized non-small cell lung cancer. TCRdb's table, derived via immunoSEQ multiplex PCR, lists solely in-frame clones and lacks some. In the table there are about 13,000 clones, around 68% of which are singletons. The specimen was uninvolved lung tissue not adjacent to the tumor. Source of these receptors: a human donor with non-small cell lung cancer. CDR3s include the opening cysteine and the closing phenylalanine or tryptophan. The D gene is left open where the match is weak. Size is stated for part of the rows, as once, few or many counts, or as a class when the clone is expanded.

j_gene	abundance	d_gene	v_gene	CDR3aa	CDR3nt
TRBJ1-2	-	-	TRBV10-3	CAISERREENGYTF	TGTGCCATCAGTGAAAGAAGGGAAGAGAATGGCTACACCTTC
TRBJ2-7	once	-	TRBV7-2	CASSFSVSTEQYF	TGTGCCAGCAGCTTTTCGGTTTCGACCGAGCAGTACTTC
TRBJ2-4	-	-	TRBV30	CAAEGDSVKNIQYF	TGTGCCGCAGAGGGGGACTCGGTCAAAAACATTCAGTACTTC
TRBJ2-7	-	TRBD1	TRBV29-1	CSAGTGGWEQYF	TGCAGCGCCGGGACAGGGGGCTGGGAGCAGTACTTC
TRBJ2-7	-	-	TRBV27	CASSPWSGSYEQYF	TGTGCCAGCAGTCCCTGGAGCGGGTCCTACGAGCAGTACTTC
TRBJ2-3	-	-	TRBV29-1	CSVERSDTQYF	TGCAGCGTTGAAAGGTCAGATACGCAGTATTTT
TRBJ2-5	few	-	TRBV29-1	CSVGGHSTETQYF	TGCAGCGTAGGGGGACATTCTACAGAGACCCAGTACTTC
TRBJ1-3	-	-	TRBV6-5	CASSNRNTIYF	TGTGCCAGCAGCAACCGAAACACCATATATTTT
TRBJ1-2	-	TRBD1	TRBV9	CASSARTGPYGYTF	TGTGCCAGCAGCGCCAGGACAGGGCCCTATGGCTACACCTTC
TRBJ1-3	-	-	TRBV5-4	CASSLGGAALSGNTIYF	TGTGCCAGCAGCTTGGGGGGCGCAGCTCTCTCTGGAAACACCATATATTTT
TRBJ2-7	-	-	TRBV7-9	CASSQGGGISYEQYF	TGTGCCAGCAGCCAAGGGGGAGGGATCTCCTACGAGCAGTACTTC
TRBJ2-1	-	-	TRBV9	CASSVAIGRVNEQFF	TGTGCCAGCAGCGTAGCCATTGGGCGCGTCAATGAGCAGTTCTTC
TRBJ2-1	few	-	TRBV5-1	CASSFRAEDNEQFF	TGCGCCAGCAGCTTCAGGGCAGAAGACAATGAGCAGTTCTTC
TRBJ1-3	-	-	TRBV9	CASSTQGISGNTIYF	TGTGCCAGCAGCACACAGGGTATCTCTGGAAACACCATATATTTT
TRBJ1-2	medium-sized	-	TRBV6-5	CASRGSSSWGRRYTF	TGTGCCAGCAGGGGGTCGTCCAGTTGGGGTAGGCGCTACACCTTC
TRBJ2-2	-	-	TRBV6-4	CASRQGEAGELFF	TGTGCCAGCAGACAGGGTGAGGCCGGGGAGCTGTTTTTT
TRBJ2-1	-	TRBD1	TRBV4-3	CASSQGGTGSYNEQFF	TGCGCCAGCAGCCAAGGTGGGACAGGGAGCTACAATGAGCAGTTCTTC
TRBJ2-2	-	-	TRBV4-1	CASRPEPTNTGELFF	TGCGCCAGCAGACCTGAGCCGACGAACACCGGGGAGCTGTTTTTT
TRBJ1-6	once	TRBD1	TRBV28	CAGGAGGYNSPLHF	TGTGCAGGGGGGGCAGGGGGGTATAATTCACCCCTCCACTTT
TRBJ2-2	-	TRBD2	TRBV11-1	CASNPLAGVVTGELFF	TGTGCCAGCAACCCGCTAGCGGGGGTCGTCACCGGGGAGCTGTTTTTT
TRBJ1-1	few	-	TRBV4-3	CASSRGGNTEAFF	TGCGCCAGCAGCCGGGGTGGGAACACTGAAGCTTTCTTT
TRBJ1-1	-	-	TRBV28	CASSFPGTLLNTEAFF	TGTGCCAGCAGTTTCCCCGGGACGCTACTGAACACTGAAGCTTTCTTT
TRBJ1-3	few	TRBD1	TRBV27	CASSLTGHSSGNTIYF	TGTGCCAGCAGTTTGACAGGGCACTCCTCTGGAAACACCATATATTTT
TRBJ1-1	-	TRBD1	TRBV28	CASSTRTGVQAFF	TGTGCCAGCAGCACCCGGACAGGGGTGCAAGCTTTCTTT
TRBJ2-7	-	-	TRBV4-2	CASSQAHLGHYEQYF	TGTGCCAGCAGCCAAGCCCATTTGGGTCACTACGAGCAGTACTTC
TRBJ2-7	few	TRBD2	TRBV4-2	CASSQEASGYYEQYF	TGTGCCAGCAGCCAAGAGGCTAGCGGTTACTACGAGCAGTACTTC
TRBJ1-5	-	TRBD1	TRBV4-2	CASSQQQGAAQPQHF	TGTGCCAGCAGCCAGCAACAGGGGGCGGCTCAGCCCCAGCATTTT
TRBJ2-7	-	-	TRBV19	CASSIGGYEQYF	TGTGCCAGTAGTATTGGCGGCTACGAGCAGTACTTC
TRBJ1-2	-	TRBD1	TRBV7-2	CASSLYSGGYGYTF	TGTGCCAGCAGCTTATATTCAGGGGGCTATGGCTACACCTTC
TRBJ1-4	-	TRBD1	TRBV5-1	CASKVTSIRDRGRPREKLFF	TGCGCCAGCAAAGTGACGTCAATACGGGACAGGGGGCGTCCTAGGGAAAAACTGTTTTTT
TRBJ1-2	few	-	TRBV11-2	CASSPGGMNGYTF	TGTGCCAGCAGCCCGGGCGGGATGAATGGCTACACCTTC
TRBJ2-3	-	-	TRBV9	CASSYRVTDTQYF	TGTGCCAGCAGCTATCGGGTCACAGATACGCAGTATTTT